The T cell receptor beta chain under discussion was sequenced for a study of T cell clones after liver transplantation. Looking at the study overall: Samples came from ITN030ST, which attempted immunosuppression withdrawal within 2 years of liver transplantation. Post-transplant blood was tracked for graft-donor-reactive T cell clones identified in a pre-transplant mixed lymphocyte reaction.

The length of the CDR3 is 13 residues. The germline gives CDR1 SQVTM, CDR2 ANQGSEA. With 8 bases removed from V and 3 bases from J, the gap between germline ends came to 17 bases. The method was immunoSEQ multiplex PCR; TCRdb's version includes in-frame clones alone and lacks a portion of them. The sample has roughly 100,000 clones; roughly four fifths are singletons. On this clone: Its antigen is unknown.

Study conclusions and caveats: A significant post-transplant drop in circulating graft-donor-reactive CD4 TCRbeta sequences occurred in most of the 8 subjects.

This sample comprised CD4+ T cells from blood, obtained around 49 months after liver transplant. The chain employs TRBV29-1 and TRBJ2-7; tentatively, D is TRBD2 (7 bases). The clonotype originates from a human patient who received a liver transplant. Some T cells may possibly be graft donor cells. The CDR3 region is CSPRGGSRYEQYF. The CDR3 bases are TGCAGCCCTAGGGGGGGGAGTCGCTACGAGCAGTACTTC.